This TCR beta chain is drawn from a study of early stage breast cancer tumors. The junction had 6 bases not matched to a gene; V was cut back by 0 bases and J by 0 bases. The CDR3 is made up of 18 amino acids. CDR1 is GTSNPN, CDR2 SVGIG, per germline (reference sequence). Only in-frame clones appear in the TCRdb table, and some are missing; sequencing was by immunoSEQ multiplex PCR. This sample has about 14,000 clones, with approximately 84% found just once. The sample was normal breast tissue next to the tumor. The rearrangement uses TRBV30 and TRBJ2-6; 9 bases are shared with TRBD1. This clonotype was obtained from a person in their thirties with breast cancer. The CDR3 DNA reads TGTGCCTGGAGTGTTGAGGGACAGGGAGGCTCTGGGGCCAACGTCCTGACTTTC. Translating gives CAWSVEGQGGSGANVLTF. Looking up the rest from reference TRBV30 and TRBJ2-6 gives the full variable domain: SQTIHQWPATLVQPVGSPLSLECTVEGTSNPNLYWYRQAAGRGLQLLFYSVGIGQISSEVPQNLSASRPQDRQFILSSKKLLLSDSGFYLCAWSVEGQGGSGANVLTFGAGSRLTVL.